A single sample gave rise to the 18 T cell receptor beta chains below, sequenced in a study of blood T cell repertoires in COVID-19. Produced via immunoSEQ multiplex PCR; TCRdb's table is partial and in-frame only. The sample records some 300,000 clones, 90% being singletons. The sample consisted of peripheral blood. Receptors were obtained from a woman aged 45-65 years with COVID-19, enrolled during active disease.

The chain joins TRBV6-6 to TRBJ1-1, with D perhaps matching TRBD1 (5 bases). CDR3 length: 16 residues. The germline V gene encodes CDR1 MNHNY and CDR2 SVGAGI (reference sequence). V was shortened by 5 bases and J by 0 bases, with 16 bases between the two germline ends. This chain's CDR3 is CASSPEQVWVNTEAFF. In DNA, the CDR3 is TGTGCCAGCAGTCCGGAACAGGTTTGGGTGAACACTGAAGCTTTCTTT.

The rearrangement uses TRBV19 and TRBJ2-7, with 14 bases that match TRBD2. J lost 0 bases, V lost 6 bases, and 10 bases had no gene match. CDR3 size: 18 residues. Germline V gene data show CDR1 as LNHDA and CDR2 as SQIVND (reference sequence). The CDR3 nucleotides are TGTGCCAGTAGCAGAAAGGGACTAGCGGGAGACCACTCCTACGAGCAGTACTTC. It translates to CASSRKGLAGDHSYEQYF.

The V and J genes are TRBV7-7 and TRBJ2-1; D not resolved. CDR3 length: 14 amino acids. Deletions cut 1 base from V and 6 bases from J, with 10 bases between. Per the germline V gene, CDR1 is SSHAT and CDR2 is FNYEAQ (reference sequence). The CDR3 nucleotides read TGTGCCAGCAGCTTAGGAACCACGGTCAATGAGCAGTTCTTC. The encoded protein is CASSLGTTVNEQFF. The whole variable domain, filled in from reference TRBV7-7 and TRBJ2-1, reads GAGVSQSPRYKVTKRGQDVTLRCDPISSHATLYWYQQALGQGPEFLTYFNYEAQPDKSGLPSDRFSAERPEGSISTLTIQRTEQRDSAMYRCASSLGTTVNEQFFGPGTRLTVL.

This chain connects TRBV12-3 or TRBV12-4 to TRBJ2-1; no clear D. Trimming left V 3 bases short and J 7 bases short, with 4 bases between. This CDR3 contains 11 residues. The CDR3 loop reads CASSLSNEQFF. The CDR3 nucleotides read TGTGCCAGCAGTTTGTCTAATGAGCAGTTCTTC.

This chain connects TRBV28 to TRBJ1-2; a weak D match, TRBD1 (5 bases). This CDR3 comprises 14 residues. Trimming stripped 6 bases from V and 5 bases from J, with 16 bases between. CDR1 is MDHEN and CDR2 is SYDVKM in the germline V gene. The CDR3 region is CASRPGTGLYGYTF. DNA of the CDR3: TGTGCCAGCAGGCCGGGCACAGGTCTATATGGCTACACCTTC.

V usage is TRBV9 and J usage is TRBJ2-1; 10 positions match TRBD2. Germline loops: CDR1 SGDLS, CDR2 YYNGEE. Losses at the gene ends were 0 bases for V and 6 bases for J; bases not matched to a gene: 6. CDR3 size: 16 residues. CDR3 region: CASSVEGAGGPNEQFF. Written as DNA, the CDR3 is TGTGCCAGCAGCGTAGAGGGAGCGGGAGGGCCCAATGAGCAGTTCTTC.

The chain links TRBV5-1 to TRBJ2-3, with 12 bases aligning to TRBD2. V shed 3 bases, J shed 4 bases, and the junction held 6 bases outside the gene matches. Germline V gives CDR1 SGHRS, CDR2 YFSETQ. This CDR3 is built from 16 residues. The CDR3 DNA is TGCGCCAGCAGCTCTTTGCTAGCGGGAGGGCCAGATACGCAGTATTTT. This codes for CASSSLLAGGPDTQYF.

The CDR3 reads CASTLALGGEKLFF. CDR3 sequence (DNA): TGTGCCAGCACCTTGGCCTTGGGGGGGGAAAAACTGTTTTTT. The chain couples TRBV11-2 to TRBJ1-4, with D perhaps matching TRBD1 (5 bases). The CDR3 runs to 14 residues. The germline V gene encodes CDR1 SGHAT and CDR2 FQNNGV. V was trimmed by 7 bases and J by 8 bases, leaving 17 bases between them.

The chain carries TRBV19 and TRBJ2-1; 9 bases are a match to TRBD2. The V segment lost 4 bases and the J segment 0 bases; nucleotides outside the gene matches: 4. CDR1 and CDR2 from the germline V gene are LNHDA and SQIVND (reference sequence). The CDR3 length is 16 residues. The CDR3 region is CASSTISGSSYNEQFF. Here the CDR3 DNA reads TGTGCCAGTAGTACCATTAGCGGGAGCTCCTACAATGAGCAGTTCTTC. Based on the CDR3 plus reference TRBV19 and TRBJ2-1, the full variable domain is DGGITQSPKYLFRKEGQNVTLSCEQNLNHDAMYWYRQDPGQGLRLIYYSQIVNDFQKGDIAEGYSVSREKKESFPLTVTSAQKNPTAFYLCASSTISGSSYNEQFFGPGTRLTVL.

The chain employs TRBV18 and TRBJ1-1; D is possibly TRBD1 (5 bases). There are 14 residues in the CDR3. Deletions cut 2 bases from V and 1 base from J, with 8 bases between. The germline CDR1 and CDR2 sequences are KGHSH and LQKENI. DNA of the CDR3: TGTGCCAGCTCACCAAGACAGACGAACACTGAAGCTTTCTTT. This translates into CASSPRQTNTEAFF.

The chain combines TRBV27 with TRBJ2-7; 8 nucleotides agree with TRBD1. The CDR3 runs 14 residues. After removal of 7 bases from V and 2 bases from J, the junction contained 7 bases not matched to a gene. Germline V lookup: CDR1 MNHEY, CDR2 SMNVEV (reference sequence). This chain's CDR3 is CASNSGQGTYEQYF. In DNA form, the CDR3 reads TGTGCCAGCAACTCTGGACAGGGAACCTACGAGCAGTACTTC.

This chain uses TRBV11-2 with TRBJ2-3; 14 bases map to TRBD2. The CDR3 sequence is 16 residues long. Trimming cost V 1 base and J 4 bases; bases outside gene matches: 1. CDR1 is SGHAT, CDR2 FQNNGV, per germline. CDR3 protein: CASSLGTSGRSDTQYF. Here the CDR3 DNA reads TGTGCCAGCAGCTTAGGGACTAGCGGGAGGTCAGATACGCAGTATTTT.

The chain's CDR3 is CASSQAGPLAFF. The CDR3 region has the DNA TGTGCCAGCAGCCAAGCAGGCCCCCTGGCTTTCTTT. The rearrangement uses TRBV3-1 (or the pseudogene TRBV3-2) and TRBJ1-1; D not certain. CDR3 size: 12 residues. Trimming removed 1 base from V and 11 bases from J, with 11 bases in between. Germline CDR1 and CDR2: LGHDT and YNNKEL (reference sequence).

This rearrangement joins TRBV18 to TRBJ1-5; TRBD1 is a possible D gene (6 bases). Trimming pared 1 base from V and 2 bases from J, leaving 18 bases between. CDR3 length equals 18 residues. Germline V lookup: CDR1 KGHSH, CDR2 LQKENI. The CDR3 spells CASSPQSHRYRGNQPQHF. In DNA form, the CDR3 reads TGTGCCAGCTCACCACAAAGTCATCGGTACAGGGGCAATCAGCCCCAGCATTTT.

The chain has TRBV6-2 or TRBV6-3 and TRBJ1-1; the match to TRBD1 covers 10 bases. Germline V gene lookup returns CDR1 MNHEY and CDR2 SVGEGT. V lost 6 bases to trimming and J lost 5 bases; unmatched junction nucleotides: 9. There are 15 residues in the CDR3. For the CDR3, the DNA is TGTGCCAGCAGCGAAGGACAGGGGGGATTTACTGAAGCTTTCTTT. It translates to CASSEGQGGFTEAFF.

This rearrangement joins TRBV19 to TRBJ1-1, with 10 bases lining up with TRBD1. CDR1 is LNHDA, CDR2 SQIVND, per germline (reference sequence). V was clipped by 7 bases and J by 3 bases; unmatched bases: 14. This CDR3 is 17 amino acids long. CDR3 nucleotide sequence: TGTGCCAGTAATTCCGGGTTGACAGGGGGCGACGACACTGAAGCTTTCTTT. This sequence encodes CASNSGLTGGDDTEAFF.

The chain uses TRBV7-2 and TRBJ2-5, with 9 bases lining up with TRBD2. This CDR3 has 15 residues. The V gene's germline CDR1 is SGHTA and CDR2 FQGNSA. The ends lost 1 base at V and 4 bases at J; junction bases unmatched: 4. DNA for the CDR3: TGTGCCAGCAGCTTAGGTAGCGGGGGCACAGAGACCCAGTACTTC. Translated: CASSLGSGGTETQYF.

The rearrangement links TRBV4-3 to TRBJ2-2; maybe TRBD2 (5 bases). This CDR3 spans 18 amino acids. Germline V gives CDR1 LGHNA, CDR2 YSLEER. V lost 0 bases and J 4 bases, leaving 18 bases between the germline ends. The CDR3 protein is CASSQDNPRASGTGELFF. The CDR3 bases are TGCGCCAGCAGCCAAGATAACCCGAGGGCCTCGGGCACCGGGGAGCTGTTTTTT.